What follows describes a single T cell receptor (beta chain). Its antigen is still unknown. This PCR relied on a set of 60 Vbeta primers and 13 Jbeta primers. The assay was immunoSEQ multiplex PCR, and TCRdb's table has in-frame clones only and misses some. The table includes fewer than 200,000 clones, 75% to 80% detected once. The V end was cut by 5 bases, the J end by 6 bases, with 10 bases between. The CDR3 is 12 residues long. The germline CDR1 and CDR2 sequences are MDHEN and SYDVKM. This specimen belongs to a study of cytomegalovirus exposure and HLA in healthy donors. Study context: An early data release held around 80 million unique TCRs from HLA-typed donors. General study results and limits: Most subjects' HLA-A and HLA-B alleles were reportedly predicted from TCR beta sequences. CMV serostatus stood as the only immune exposure information on hand.

Sequenced material: PBMCs. The sequence came from a man in his forties or fifties in good health and CMV-seropositive. This chain links TRBV28 with TRBJ1-2; TRBD1 is a possible D gene (5 bases). The chain's CDR3 is CASSLARDGYTF. The CDR3 nucleotides read TGTGCCAGCAGTCTGGCCAGGGATGGCTACACCTTC.